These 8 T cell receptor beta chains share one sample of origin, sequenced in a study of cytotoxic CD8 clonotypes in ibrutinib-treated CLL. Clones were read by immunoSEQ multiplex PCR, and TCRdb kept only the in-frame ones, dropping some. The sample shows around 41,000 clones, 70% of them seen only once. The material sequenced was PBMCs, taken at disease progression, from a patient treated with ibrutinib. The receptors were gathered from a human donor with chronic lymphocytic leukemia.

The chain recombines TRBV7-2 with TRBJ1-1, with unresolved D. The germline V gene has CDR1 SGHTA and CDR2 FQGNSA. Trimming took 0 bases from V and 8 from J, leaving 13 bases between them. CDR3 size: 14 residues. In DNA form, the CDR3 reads TGTGCCAGCAGCTTAGCGCTATGGGGATTAGAAGCTTTCTTT. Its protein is CASSLALWGLEAFF.

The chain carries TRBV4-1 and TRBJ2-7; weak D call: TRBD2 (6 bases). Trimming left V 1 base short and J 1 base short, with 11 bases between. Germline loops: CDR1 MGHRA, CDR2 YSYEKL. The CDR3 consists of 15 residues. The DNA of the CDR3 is TGCGCCAGCAGCCAAGGGGTTAGCGGATCCTACGAGCAGTACTTC. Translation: CASSQGVSGSYEQYF.

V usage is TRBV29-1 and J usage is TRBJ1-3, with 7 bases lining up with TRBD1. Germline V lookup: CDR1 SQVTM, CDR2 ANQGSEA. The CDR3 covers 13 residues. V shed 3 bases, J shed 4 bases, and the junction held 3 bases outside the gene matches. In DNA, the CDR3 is TGCAGCGTTGACACAGGGGCCGGAAACACCATATATTTT. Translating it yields CSVDTGAGNTIYF.

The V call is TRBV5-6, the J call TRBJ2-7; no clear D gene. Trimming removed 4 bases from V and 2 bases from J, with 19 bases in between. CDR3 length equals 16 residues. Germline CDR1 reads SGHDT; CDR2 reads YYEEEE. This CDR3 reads CASSPISLGRAYEQYF. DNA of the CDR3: TGTGCCAGCAGCCCCATTTCGTTAGGCAGAGCCTACGAGCAGTACTTC.

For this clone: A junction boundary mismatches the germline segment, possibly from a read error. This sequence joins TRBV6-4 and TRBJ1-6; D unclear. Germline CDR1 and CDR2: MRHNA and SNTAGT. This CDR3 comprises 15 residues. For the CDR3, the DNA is TGTGCCAGCAGTTACTCCAGAAGCGAGAATTCACCCCTCCACTTT. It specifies CASSYSRSENSPLHF.

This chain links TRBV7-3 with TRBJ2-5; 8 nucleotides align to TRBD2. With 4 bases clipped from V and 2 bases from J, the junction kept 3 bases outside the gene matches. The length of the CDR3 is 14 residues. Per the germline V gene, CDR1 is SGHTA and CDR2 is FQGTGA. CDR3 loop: CASSSTGGQETQYF. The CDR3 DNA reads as TGTGCCAGCAGCTCTACGGGGGGGCAAGAGACCCAGTACTTC.

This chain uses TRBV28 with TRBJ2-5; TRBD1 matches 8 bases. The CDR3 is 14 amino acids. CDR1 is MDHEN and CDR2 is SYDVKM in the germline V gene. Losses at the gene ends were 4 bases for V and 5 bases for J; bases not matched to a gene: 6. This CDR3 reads CASSSRTGRETQYF. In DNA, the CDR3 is TGTGCCAGCAGTTCTCGGACAGGGCGCGAGACCCAGTACTTC. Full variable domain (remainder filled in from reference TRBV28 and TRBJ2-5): DVKVTQSSRYLVKRTGEKVFLECVQDMDHENMFWYRQDPGLGLRLIYFSYDVKMKEKGDIPEGYSVSREKKERFSLILESASTNQTSMYLCASSSRTGRETQYFGPGTRLLVL.

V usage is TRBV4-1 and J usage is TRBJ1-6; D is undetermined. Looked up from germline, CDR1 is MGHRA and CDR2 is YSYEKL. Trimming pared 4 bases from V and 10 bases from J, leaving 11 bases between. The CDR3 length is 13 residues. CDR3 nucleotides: TGCGCCAGCAGCCTGGAGGAGTCCTCACCCCTCCACTTT. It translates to CASSLEESSPLHF.